These T cell receptor beta chains were read from a single sample in a study of cytomegalovirus exposure and HLA in healthy donors. Repertoires were generated with immunoSEQ multiplex PCR, while TCRdb's copy carries only in-frame clones and drops some. The sample consists of under 200,000 clones, 70% to 90% of them appearing once. Sequenced: PBMCs. The receptor set was obtained from a woman under 30 in good health and CMV-seropositive. Both conserved end residues are part of each CDR3.

j_gene,v_gene,CDR3aa
TRBJ2-1,TRBV11-3,CASSLGLYFEQFF
TRBJ1-2,TRBV4-3,CASSRNARAGGTGGYTF
TRBJ1-5,TRBV13,CASSTSQGAGSNQPQHF
TRBJ2-7,TRBV25-1,CASKPGGPYEQYF
TRBJ1-6,TRBV30,CAWSVRGSTLHF
TRBJ2-1,TRBV21-1,CASSKVIRDRVNEQFF
TRBJ2-7,TRBV7-9,CSSSLSGQGRHEQYF
TRBJ2-1,TRBV6-5,CASSLDRTGRNEQFF
TRBJ1-2,TRBV18,CASSPPSSAGVGYTF
TRBJ2-7,TRBV19,CASSSSDSVIYEQYF
TRBJ2-1,TRBV6-4,CASSDSDSNEQFF
TRBJ2-2,TRBV11-2,CASSPAGGNTGELFF
TRBJ2-3,TRBV5-4,CASSWGTGADTQYF
TRBJ1-6,TRBV5-5,CASTFTSYNSPLHF
TRBJ2-7,TRBV27,CASSLPPRQDTYEQYF
TRBJ2-3,TRBV9,CASSYLGGFTDTQYF
TRBJ2-4,TRBV15,CATSRDRGLDSQYF
TRBJ2-7,TRBV7-2,CASSLAMGQFEQYF
TRBJ1-1,TRBV27,CASSLTGVTEAFF
TRBJ2-3,TRBV6-1,CASSASQGSTDTQYF
TRBJ2-5,TRBV9,CASSVAQGEWETQYF
TRBJ1-5,TRBV9,CASSLGTANQPQHF
TRBJ1-2,TRBV5-1,CASSFGGPNYGYTF